These 22 T cell receptor beta chains share one sample of origin, sequenced in a study of spatial heterogeneity in lung cancer. Overall study results and limits: The number of expanded tumor alpha and beta chains correlated with mutation number.

Time point: sample taken at primary tumor resection. TCRdb analysed the 5' RACE reads with MiXCR anew, one entry per CDR3 protein. The repertoire holds about 2,800 distinct CDR3 sequences, with 11% as singletons. These TCRs are of unknown antigen specificity. The input for sequencing was lung tumor tissue, taken at surgery. The receptors originated from a male donor with early-stage non-small cell lung cancer.

This clonotype was recorded many times. This beta chain is an off-target read within a library intended for alpha chains, so its frequency means little. The gene calls are TRBV9 and TRBJ2-2; tentative D call: TRBD2 (6 bases). The CDR3 is made up of 16 amino acids. V was trimmed by 0 bases and J by 5 bases, leaving 14 bases between them. In germline, CDR1 is SGDLS, CDR2 YYNGEE. The CDR3 nucleotides read TGTGCCAGCAGCGTAGGGGGAGGCTACCGTACCGGGGAGCTGTTTTTT. Translated: CASSVGGGYRTGELFF.

In this sample, this clonotype is medium-sized (0.01 to 0.1%). Since it is a stray read in a library aimed at alpha chains, this beta chain has a size that is not meaningful. The V gene is TRBV28, the J gene TRBJ2-3; D ambiguous. Germline assignment: CDR1 MDHEN and CDR2 SYDVKM. CDR3 size: 11 residues. V was clipped by 4 bases and J by 6 bases, with 5 bases between them. CDR3 loop: CASSYWDTQYF. The DNA for the CDR3 is TGTGCCAGCAGTTACTGGGATACGCAGTATTTT.

As for this clonotype: This beta chain came through as a stray read in a library set up for alpha chains, and its size says little. The V call is TRBV29-1, the J call TRBJ2-7; D gene unclear. The germline V gene has CDR1 SQVTM and CDR2 ANQGSEA. Trimming took off 6 bases at V and 7 bases at J, with 13 bases between the two ends. The length of the CDR3 is 11 residues. CDR3 residues: CSVRARYEQYF. DNA for the CDR3: TGCAGCGTCCGAGCCCGGTATGAGCAGTACTTC.

By share of the sample, this clonotype is medium-sized. This beta chain represents an off-target read in a library built for alpha chains; its size is of limited meaning. The rearrangement uses TRBV15 and TRBJ2-3, with 9 bases aligning to TRBD2. There are 17 residues in the CDR3. V lost 0 bases and J lost 5; bases outside the gene matches: 9. CDR1 is LNHNV, CDR2 YYDKDF, per germline (reference sequence). CDR3 DNA sequence: TGTGCCACCAGCAGAGATAGCGGGGGCACCCAGGGAGATACGCAGTATTTT. Its translation: CATSRDSGGTQGDTQYF.

This clonotype qualifies as medium-sized. Because this beta chain is a stray read in a library intended to capture alpha chains, its abundance should not be given much weight. This chain uses TRBV6-6 with TRBJ1-5; D is unresolved. V lost 3 bases, J lost 5 bases, and 8 bases lay in between. CDR3 length equals 13 residues. The germline CDR1 and CDR2 sequences are MNHNY and SVGAGI (reference sequence). The CDR3 DNA follows: TGTGCCAGCAGTTATGGGGAAGATCAGCCCCAGCATTTT. Amino acids: CASSYGEDQPQHF.

This clonotype is categorized as medium-sized. This beta chain is an off-target read within a library intended for alpha chains, so its frequency means little. V and J are TRBV12-3 or TRBV12-4 and TRBJ2-7, with a tentative D call TRBD1 (6 bases). Trimming took 6 bases from V and 2 from J, leaving 14 bases between them. The CDR3 runs to 14 residues. CDR3 in amino acids: CASRLNRAPYEQYF. CDR3 DNA: TGTGCCAGCAGGCTAAACAGGGCCCCCTACGAGCAGTACTTC.

This clonotype appeared once. With the library built for alpha chains, this beta chain is off target and its frequency is not meaningful. The chain couples TRBV7-3 to TRBJ1-2; D call uncertain. This CDR3 comprises 14 residues. Trimming left V 5 bases short and J 0 bases short, with 10 bases between. CDR1 SGHTA and CDR2 FQGTGA come from the germline V gene. CDR3 DNA: TGTGCCAGCAGCCCGACTGCGGCTAACTATGGCTACACCTTC. It encodes CASSPTAANYGYTF.

This clonotype is classed as large (0.1 to 1%). The library was prepared for alpha chains; this beta chain is a stray read, so its frequency means little. The chain is built from TRBV6-5 and TRBJ1-2, with D possibly TRBD1 on 5 matching bases. Trimming took off 6 bases at V and 4 bases at J, with 12 bases between the two ends. This CDR3 contains 13 residues. Looked up from germline, CDR1 is MNHEY and CDR2 is SVGAGI. CDR3 protein: CASSPFQGYGYTF. CDR3 bases: TGTGCCAGCAGCCCCTTTCAGGGCTATGGCTACACCTTC.

This clonotype was detected a few times. This beta chain lies outside the target of a library built for alpha chains; its clone size means little. This rearrangement joins TRBV20-1 to TRBJ1-5, with D unresolved. The CDR3 loop spans 13 amino acids. The V and J ends lost 3 bases and 4 bases respectively, with 10 bases between them. Germline CDR1 reads DFQATT; CDR2 reads SNEGSKA (reference sequence). Written as DNA, the CDR3 is TGCAGTGCTAGGAAGGGCGGAAATCAGCCCCAGCATTTT. The encoded protein is CSARKGGNQPQHF.

This clonotype is labeled medium-sized. This beta chain came through as a stray read in a library set up for alpha chains, and its size says little. The genes are TRBV30 and TRBJ2-7, with 7 positions matching TRBD2. Germline V gene sequence: CDR1 GTSNPN, CDR2 SVGIG (reference sequence). CDR3 length: 16 amino acids. The junction had 12 bases not matched to a gene; V was cut back by 4 bases and J by 0 bases. The CDR3 nucleotides read TGTGCCTGGACGAGGGGCGGTAGCGGGCGCTCCTACGAGCAGTACTTC. It yields the protein CAWTRGGSGRSYEQYF.

This clonotype ranks as medium-sized (0.01 to 0.1%). Because the library targeted alpha chains, this beta chain is an off-target read whose size means little. The V call is TRBV15, the J call TRBJ2-6; a possible D gene is TRBD2 (6 bases). The V end lost 5 bases, the J end lost 2 bases, and 13 bases lay between the germline ends. This CDR3 has 16 residues. CDR1 and CDR2 from the germline V gene are LNHNV and YYDKDF (reference sequence). The CDR3 is CATSGGWATGANVLTF. The CDR3 coding sequence is TGTGCCACCAGCGGGGGGTGGGCCACTGGGGCCAACGTCCTGACTTTC.

This clonotype is medium-sized in the sample. The size of this beta chain means little, since it is a stray read in a library made for alpha chains. The chain recombines TRBV3-1 with TRBJ2-4; 9 positions match TRBD1. V was clipped by 4 bases and J by 11 bases; unmatched bases: 9. Germline CDR1 LGHDT, CDR2 YNNKEL (reference sequence). The CDR3 is made up of 14 amino acids. CDR3 protein: CASSPGQGSLLQYF. CDR3 in DNA: TGTGCCAGCAGCCCGGGACAGGGCTCCCTTCTTCAGTACTTC. Filled out from reference TRBV3-1 and TRBJ2-4, the complete variable domain reads DTAVSQTPKYLVTQMGNDKSIKCEQNLGHDTMYWYKQDSKKFLKIMFSYNNKELIINETVPNRFSPKSPDKAHLNLHINSLELGDSAVYFCASSPGQGSLLQYFGAGTRLSVL.

By frequency in the sample, this clonotype is medium-sized. Little can be read into the size of this beta chain, an off-target read in a library designed for alpha chains. The V gene is TRBV27, the J gene TRBJ2-1, with a tentative D call TRBD2 (6 bases). Germline V gene data show CDR1 as MNHEY and CDR2 as SMNVEV (reference sequence). The CDR3 length is 16 residues. The germline V and J ends were trimmed by 8 bases and 4 bases, with 21 bases remaining between them. The CDR3 DNA follows: TGTGCCAGCCGACGGGGAGGTGGGGCGGAATACAATGAGCAGTTCTTC. This encodes CASRRGGGAEYNEQFF.

Points on this clonotype: The library was built for alpha chains, so this beta chain is an off-target read and its size means little. CDR3 in DNA: TGCAGTGCTAGAGGTTCGCGAGGGGGCTACGAGCAGTACTTC. It translates to CSARGSRGGYEQYF. V gene TRBV20-1 combines with J gene TRBJ2-7; a possible D gene is TRBD1 (6 bases). The germline CDR1 and CDR2 sequences are DFQATT and SNEGSKA (reference sequence). The CDR3 sequence is 14 residues long. V was trimmed by 1 base and J by 3 bases, leaving 13 bases between them.

By share, this clonotype counts as medium-sized. Within a library made for alpha chains, this beta chain is off target, and its count is uninformative. V and J are TRBV28 and TRBJ2-1; D not certain. Trimming removed 5 bases from V and 5 bases from J, with 4 bases in between. Germline V gives CDR1 MDHEN, CDR2 SYDVKM. There are 11 residues in the CDR3. CDR3 sequence: CASSRHNEQFF. CDR3 DNA sequence: TGTGCCAGCAGTCGACACAATGAGCAGTTCTTC. The whole variable domain, remainder taken from reference TRBV28 and TRBJ2-1, is DVKVTQSSRYLVKRTGEKVFLECVQDMDHENMFWYRQDPGLGLRLIYFSYDVKMKEKGDIPEGYSVSREKKERFSLILESASTNQTSMYLCASSRHNEQFFGPGTRLTVL.

Relative to its sample, this clonotype is medium-sized. A library prepared for alpha chains yielded this beta chain as an off-target read; its size is of little meaning. The J gene is TRBJ1-1, the V gene TRBV27; TRBD1 is a possible D gene (6 bases). V lost 6 bases and J lost 4, with 15 bases in between. CDR1 is MNHEY and CDR2 is SMNVEV in the germline V gene (reference sequence). The CDR3 covers 14 residues. DNA of the CDR3: TGTGCCAGCAGGAAGGGGGTTTACGGCACTGAAGCTTTCTTT. This sequence encodes CASRKGVYGTEAFF.

This clonotype is medium-sized by share. The library was built for alpha chains, so this beta chain is an off-target read and its size means little. The V gene is TRBV25-1, the J gene TRBJ2-5; D is undetermined. The germline gives CDR1 MGHDK, CDR2 SYGVNS. The CDR3 consists of 14 residues. V was shortened by 1 base and J by 5 bases, with 11 bases between the two germline ends. CDR3 DNA sequence: TGTGCCAGCAGTGAATCCTCCCGCCGGGAGACCCAGTACTTC. It specifies CASSESSRRETQYF. The variable domain in full, with the rest retrieved from reference TRBV25-1 and TRBJ2-5, is EADIYQTPRYLVIGTGKKITLECSQTMGHDKMYWYQQDPGMELHLIHYSYGVNSTEKGDLSSESTVSRIRTEHFPLTLESARPSHTSQYLCASSESSRRETQYFGPGTRLLVL.

This clonotype is medium-sized within its sample. The library was built for alpha chains, so this beta chain is an off-target read and its size means little. The V and J genes are TRBV7-6 and TRBJ2-3, with D hard to call. The germline V gene encodes CDR1 SGHVS and CDR2 FNYEAQ. Trimming removed 3 bases from V and 6 bases from J, with 10 bases in between. The CDR3 loop spans 13 amino acids. The CDR3 loop is CASSFDQRDTQYF. The DNA for the CDR3 is TGTGCCAGCAGCTTCGATCAGAGGGATACGCAGTATTTT. The variable domain in full, completed from reference TRBV7-6 and TRBJ2-3, reads GAGVSQSPRYKVTKRGQDVALRCDPISGHVSLYWYRQALGQGPEFLTYFNYEAQQDKSGLPNDRFSAERPEGSISTLTIQRTEQRDSAMYRCASSFDQRDTQYFGPGTRLTVL.

This clonotype is labeled medium-sized. This beta chain was picked up by a library intended for alpha chains and is off target, so its count carries little meaning. The chain has TRBV27 and TRBJ1-2; 10 nucleotides agree with TRBD1. Germline CDR1 and CDR2: MNHEY and SMNVEV (reference sequence). Trimming cost V 6 bases and J 8 bases; bases outside gene matches: 6. The CDR3 consists of 13 residues. The CDR3 spells CASSWGQGRGYTF. CDR3 sequence (DNA): TGTGCCAGCAGCTGGGGACAGGGGCGCGGCTACACCTTC.

This clonotype is medium-sized. Little can be read into the size of this beta chain, an off-target read in a library designed for alpha chains. The V gene is TRBV3-1, the J gene TRBJ2-5; 16 positions agree with TRBD2. The junction had 7 bases not matched to a gene; V was cut back by 1 base and J by 5 bases. CDR3 length: 18 residues. The V gene's germline CDR1 is LGHDT and CDR2 YNNKEL (reference sequence). The CDR3 DNA reads TGTGCCAGCAGCCAAGCCGGGACTAGCGGGGGGGCTTGGGAGACCCAGTACTTC. This translates into CASSQAGTSGGAWETQYF.

By share, this clonotype ranks as medium-sized. For a library built for alpha chains, this beta chain is a stray read; little rests on its size. The V call is TRBV28, the J call TRBJ2-7; D uncertain. Germline CDR1 and CDR2: MDHEN and SYDVKM. The CDR3 spans 16 residues. With 3 bases removed from V and 5 bases from J, the gap between germline ends came to 20 bases. The CDR3 is CASSFLGIISYDEQYF. For the CDR3, the DNA is TGTGCCAGCAGTTTCTTGGGGATTATATCCTACGACGAGCAGTACTTC. The full variable domain, its missing parts supplied by reference TRBV28 and TRBJ2-7, is DVKVTQSSRYLVKRTGEKVFLECVQDMDHENMFWYRQDPGLGLRLIYFSYDVKMKEKGDIPEGYSVSREKKERFSLILESASTNQTSMYLCASSFLGIISYDEQYFGPGTRLTVT.

This clonotype is deemed medium-sized. This beta chain is an unintended read in a library built for alpha chains; its size means little. This rearrangement joins TRBV2 to TRBJ2-7, with D possibly being TRBD1 (6 bases). Trimming removed 1 base at V and 4 bases at J, with 11 bases between. The CDR3 runs 14 residues. Looked up from germline, CDR1 is SNHLY and CDR2 is FYNNEI. The CDR3 here is CASSEGQEIYEQYF. CDR3 bases: TGTGCCAGCAGTGAAGGACAGGAGATATACGAGCAGTACTTC.